The 29 T cell receptor beta chains presented below share a single source sample, sequenced in a study of beta chain features in type 1 diabetes. Sequenced material consisted of expressed TCRB transcripts (all of the isolated RNA was reverse transcribed). The repertoire was sequenced with immunoSEQ multiplex PCR; TCRdb's copy has only in-frame clones and lacks some. The table has some 220,000 clones, 9.5% to 13% seen once. The sequenced sample was central memory CD4+ T cells from blood. These receptors all stem from a man younger than 30 in good health.

The rearrangement uses TRBV11-2 and TRBJ1-2; D remains ambiguous. Germline CDR1 and CDR2: SGHAT and FQNNGV. The V end lost 1 base, the J end lost 7 bases, and 13 bases lay between the germline ends. This CDR3 spans 14 amino acids. The CDR3 DNA follows: TGTGCCAGCAGCTTAGGATCATTTGGGAGTGGCTACACCTTC. This sequence encodes CASSLGSFGSGYTF.

This clone was found a few times. The chain combines TRBV30 with TRBJ2-7; 7 nucleotides match TRBD1. The CDR3 covers 13 residues. Germline trimming cut 4 bases from V and 5 bases from J; bases unmatched to any gene: 8. Germline CDR1 GTSNPN, CDR2 SVGIG (reference sequence). The CDR3 nucleotides are TGTGCCTGGAATCGGGACAGCGGAAACGAGCAGTACTTC. It encodes CAWNRDSGNEQYF.

This clone has only a few counts. Other nucleotide sequences from this sample produce the same CDR3. The chain carries TRBV2 and TRBJ2-1; D perhaps matches TRBD2 (5 bases). The CDR3 is 14 residues long. CDR1 and CDR2 from the germline V gene are SNHLY and FYNNEI. Trimming cost V 5 bases and J 0 bases, with 8 bases left between them. CDR3 coding DNA: TGTGCCAGCAGTCGGACTTCCTCCTACAATGAGCAGTTCTTC. Translated: CASSRTSSYNEQFF.

This clone was detected many times. The chain is built from TRBV5-4 and TRBJ2-7, with 8 bases matching TRBD2. V gave up 2 bases and J gave up 5 bases; unmatched junction bases: 6. Looked up from germline, CDR1 is SGHNT and CDR2 is YYREEE (reference sequence). There are 14 residues in the CDR3. This chain's CDR3 is CASSFSGGYDEQYF. CDR3 nucleotides: TGTGCCAGCAGCTTTTCGGGAGGGTACGACGAGCAGTACTTC. Together with reference TRBV5-4 and TRBJ2-7, the CDR3 gives the full variable domain: ETGVTQSPTHLIKTRGQQVTLRCSSQSGHNTVSWYQQALGQGPQFIFQYYREEENGRGNFPPRFSGLQFPNYSSELNVNALELDDSALYLCASSFSGGYDEQYFGPGTRLTVT.

This clone has more than one count but fewer than ten. The gene calls are TRBV10-3 and TRBJ2-7; D gene uncertain. This CDR3 is built from 15 residues. The ends were cut back, 0 bases at V and 6 bases at J, with 15 bases in the middle. Germline lookup yields CDR1 ENHRY and CDR2 SYGVKD. The CDR3 nucleotides read TGTGCCATCAGTGAGTCGCTCCCAGGCGTCGTCGAGCAGTACTTC. It encodes CAISESLPGVVEQYF.

This clone was counted only a few times. V is TRBV27 and J is TRBJ2-7; 12 nucleotides match TRBD2. J lost 7 bases, V lost 2 bases, and 0 bases had no gene match. The CDR3 extends over 13 amino acids. CDR1 MNHEY and CDR2 SMNVEV come from the germline V gene (reference sequence). As DNA, the CDR3 is TGTGCCAGCAGTTTAACTAGCGGGAGGGAGCAGTACTTC. It encodes CASSLTSGREQYF.

This clone has more than one count but fewer than ten. The V gene is TRBV15, the J gene TRBJ2-3; D is perhaps TRBD2 (6 bases). This CDR3 is built from 16 residues. Germline V lookup: CDR1 LNHNV, CDR2 YYDKDF (reference sequence). V lost 5 bases and J lost 3, with 18 bases in between. CDR3 sequence reads: CATSPRGGGLTDTQYF. The CDR3 DNA reads as TGTGCCACCAGCCCTCGGGGCGGAGGGCTTACAGATACGCAGTATTTT.

Many counts were recorded for this clone. This chain connects TRBV7-9 to TRBJ2-1; 7 nucleotides match TRBD2. CDR1 SEHNR and CDR2 FQNEAQ come from the germline V gene (reference sequence). CDR3 length: 16 amino acids. The V and J ends lost 5 bases and 0 bases, in that order; junction bases with no gene match: 7. CDR3 region: CASSNSGPSSYNEQFF. CDR3 coding DNA: TGTGCCAGCAGCAATAGCGGGCCGAGCTCCTACAATGAGCAGTTCTTC.

This clone appeared many times. The chain's CDR3 is CASSSPGGFTDTQYF. The CDR3 DNA reads as TGTGCCAGCAGCTCCCCCGGGGGCTTCACAGATACGCAGTATTTT. The V and J genes are TRBV7-8 and TRBJ2-3, with D perhaps being TRBD1 or TRBD2 (6 bases each). This CDR3 contains 15 residues. Per germline, CDR1 SGHVS and CDR2 FQNEAQ. Trimming took off 4 bases at V and 2 bases at J, with 13 bases between the two ends.

This rearrangement joins TRBV29-1 to TRBJ2-1; TRBD2 aligns across 8 bases. This CDR3 has 16 residues. From germline, CDR1 is SQVTM and CDR2 ANQGSEA. The junction had 6 bases not matched to a gene; V was cut back by 2 bases and J by 0 bases. DNA for the CDR3: TGCAGCGTTGAACGCAGCGGGGGAGCCTCCTACAATGAGCAGTTCTTC. Translation gives CSVERSGGASYNEQFF.

V is TRBV29-1 and J is TRBJ2-3; 8 bases fit TRBD1. The CDR3 has 14 amino acids. In germline, CDR1 is SQVTM, CDR2 ANQGSEA. V was pared by 7 bases and J by 3 bases, with 9 bases of the junction left unmatched. The CDR3 reads CSAQTGVMTDTQYF. The CDR3 bases are TGCAGCGCCCAGACAGGGGTCATGACAGATACGCAGTATTTT.

This clone showed up many times. The same CDR3 is also encoded by other DNA sequences in this sample. The chain has TRBV7-2 and TRBJ1-5; 7 positions match TRBD1. The trim removed 4 bases at V and 4 bases at J, leaving 1 base unmatched. Germline V gene lookup returns CDR1 SGHTA and CDR2 FQGNSA. The CDR3 is made up of 13 amino acids. This CDR3 reads CASSYRGNQPQHF. As DNA, the CDR3 is TGTGCCAGCAGCTACAGGGGAAATCAGCCCCAGCATTTT.

The gene calls are TRBV9 and TRBJ2-3; 8 bases agree with TRBD1. The CDR3 is 15 amino acids. Germline CDR1 is SGDLS and CDR2 is YYNGEE. The trim removed 0 bases at V and 5 bases at J, leaving 5 bases unmatched. The CDR3 reads CASSVAGTGEDTQYF. CDR3 DNA sequence: TGTGCCAGCAGCGTAGCCGGGACAGGTGAAGATACGCAGTATTTT.

This clone was observed a few times. The chain uses TRBV14 and TRBJ2-1; D is unresolved. Germline V gene lookup returns CDR1 SGHDN and CDR2 FVKESK. CDR3 size: 15 residues. V was cut by 1 base and J by 4 bases, with 11 bases left in between. In DNA form, the CDR3 reads TGTGCCAGCAGCCAAGGAAGGCCCAGGTACAATGAGCAGTTCTTC. This translates into CASSQGRPRYNEQFF.

This clone was detected only a few times. This chain connects TRBV4-3 to TRBJ2-1; TRBD2 agrees at 7 bases. The CDR3 has 18 residues. Germline CDR1 LGHNA, CDR2 YSLEER. Trimming at V came to 0 bases and at J to 7 bases, leaving 15 bases not matched to a gene. The CDR3 here is CASSQEALSGGRENEQFF. The CDR3 DNA reads TGCGCCAGCAGCCAAGAAGCACTGTCCGGAGGGAGGGAAAATGAGCAGTTCTTC.

There are a few counts of this clone. The rearrangement links TRBV7-2 to TRBJ2-6; 8 bases agree with TRBD1. The CDR3 loop spans 18 amino acids. Germline values: CDR1 SGHTA, CDR2 FQGNSA. V gave up 5 bases and J gave up 2 bases; unmatched junction bases: 11. The CDR3 spells CASSTPGTGLAGANVLTF. In DNA, the CDR3 is TGTGCCAGCAGCACCCCCGGGACAGGCTTGGCTGGGGCCAACGTCCTGACTTTC. Complete variable domain (other parts from reference TRBV7-2 and TRBJ2-6): GAGVSQSPSNKVTEKGKDVELRCDPISGHTALYWYRQSLGQGLEFLIYFQGNSAPDKSGLPSDRFSAERTGGSVSTLTIQRTQQEDSAVYLCASSTPGTGLAGANVLTFGAGSRLTVL.

This clone came up a few times. The CDR3 DNA is TGTGCCTGGAGTCCACTCGATCCCCCCGGGGGACCGACCTACGAGCAGTACTTC. It translates to CAWSPLDPPGGPTYEQYF. The rearrangement links TRBV30 to TRBJ2-7, with a tentative D call TRBD2 (6 bases). The germline V gene encodes CDR1 GTSNPN and CDR2 SVGIG (reference sequence). Deletions cut 2 bases from V and 2 bases from J, with 25 bases between. The CDR3 consists of 18 residues.

This clone has just a few counts. The chain carries TRBV15 and TRBJ2-4; 8 bases are shared with TRBD1. The CDR3 sequence is 19 residues long. V gave up 5 bases and J gave up 0 bases; unmatched junction bases: 15. Germline lookup yields CDR1 LNHNV and CDR2 YYDKDF (reference sequence). CDR3: CATSPRRGTGDLAKNIQYF. DNA of the CDR3: TGTGCCACCAGCCCAAGGAGGGGGACAGGCGACCTAGCCAAAAACATTCAGTACTTC.

Only a few counts were recorded for this clone. The rearrangement links TRBV2 to TRBJ1-1, with D perhaps TRBD1 (5 bases). Germline CDR1 is SNHLY and CDR2 is FYNNEI. The CDR3 consists of 14 residues. The V gene lost 3 bases and the J gene lost 6 bases, with 14 bases spanning the gap. The CDR3 is CASSEVGTQAEAFF. The CDR3, as DNA: TGTGCCAGCAGTGAGGTCGGCACACAGGCTGAAGCTTTCTTT.

This clone appeared a few times. The chain employs TRBV30 and TRBJ1-1, with unresolved D. V lost 3 bases, J lost 4 bases, and 12 bases lay in between. In germline, CDR1 is GTSNPN, CDR2 SVGIG (reference sequence). The CDR3 totals 13 residues. CDR3 sequence reads: CAWRPSSSTEAFF. CDR3 in DNA: TGTGCCTGGAGGCCCAGTAGTAGCACTGAAGCTTTCTTT.

In this sample, this clone turned up a few times. The V and J genes are TRBV7-8 and TRBJ2-1; 13 positions match TRBD2. From germline, CDR1 is SGHVS and CDR2 FQNEAQ. The V gene end was trimmed by 4 bases and the J gene end by 10 bases; junction bases not matched to a gene: 10. The CDR3 consists of 16 residues. Written as DNA, the CDR3 is TGTGCCAGCAGCTCCGGGACTAGCGGGAACCTCAGGGAGCAGTTCTTC. This sequence encodes CASSSGTSGNLREQFF.

This clone was detected ten times or more. The genes are TRBV7-2 and TRBJ2-7, with TRBD1 matching over 9 bases. There are 15 residues in the CDR3. Germline V gene sequence: CDR1 SGHTA, CDR2 FQGNSA. V shed 0 bases and J 1 base; nucleotides not matched to a gene: 1. The CDR3 spells CASSLAGQGSYEQYF. As DNA, the CDR3 is TGTGCCAGCAGCTTAGCGGGACAGGGTTCCTACGAGCAGTACTTC.

In this sample, this clone turned up a few times. Different DNA sequences within this sample yield the same CDR3. The chain uses TRBV30 and TRBJ2-3; D ambiguous. Germline lookup yields CDR1 GTSNPN and CDR2 SVGIG (reference sequence). V lost 0 bases and J 5 bases, leaving 6 bases between the germline ends. The CDR3 covers 12 residues. The CDR3 sequence is CAWSVAEDTQYF. The CDR3 nucleotides are TGTGCCTGGAGTGTCGCGGAAGATACGCAGTATTTT.

The table lists this clone with many counts. The chain carries TRBV7-2 and TRBJ2-2; weak D call: TRBD2 (5 bases). The V gene lost 5 bases and the J gene lost 7 bases, with 17 bases spanning the gap. Germline V gives CDR1 SGHTA, CDR2 FQGNSA. This CDR3 is built from 15 residues. As DNA, the CDR3 is TGTGCCAGCAGCCCGTCCTTGGCGGCGGGCGGGGAGCTGTTTTTT. Translation gives CASSPSLAAGGELFF.

This clone was observed many times. The rearrangement uses TRBV29-1 and TRBJ2-1; a weak D match, TRBD2 (5 bases). Germline V gene lookup returns CDR1 SQVTM and CDR2 ANQGSEA. This CDR3 contains 13 residues. The V and J ends lost 3 bases and 0 bases respectively, with 6 bases between them. CDR3 sequence reads: CSVDGNSYNEQFF. As DNA, the CDR3 is TGCAGCGTTGACGGGAACTCCTACAATGAGCAGTTCTTC.

This clone appeared a few times. The chain recombines TRBV7-2 with TRBJ2-7; maybe TRBD2 (6 bases). The CDR3 runs 17 residues. The V gene's germline CDR1 is SGHTA and CDR2 FQGNSA. V gave up 7 bases and J gave up 4 bases, with 26 bases separating them. As DNA, the CDR3 is TGTGCCAGCACCTCCCTGGGAGGAAGGACTCTCGGGTACGAGCAGTACTTC. This translates into CASTSLGGRTLGYEQYF.

This clone was counted between two and nine times. This chain links TRBV15 with TRBJ1-1, with 7 bases identical to TRBD1. The CDR3 runs to 14 residues. The V gene's germline CDR1 is LNHNV and CDR2 YYDKDF (reference sequence). Trimming cost V 3 bases and J 6 bases; bases outside gene matches: 7. In DNA, the CDR3 is TGTGCCACCAGCAGGACAGGGACTGGGGCTGAAGCTTTCTTT. Translated: CATSRTGTGAEAFF.

In its sample, this clone was seen many times. This rearrangement joins TRBV7-2 to TRBJ1-5; the match to TRBD1 covers 9 bases. This CDR3 contains 14 residues. CDR1 and CDR2 (germline): SGHTA, FQGNSA. The J segment lost 4 bases and the V segment lost 7 bases, leaving 5 bases of the junction unmatched. The CDR3 region has the DNA TGTGCCAGCACTCGACAGGGGGAGAATCAGCCCCAGCATTTT. Encoded protein: CASTRQGENQPQHF.

This rearrangement joins TRBV14 to TRBJ1-2; 11 positions match TRBD1. CDR1 SGHDN and CDR2 FVKESK come from the germline V gene. The ends lost 4 bases at V and 5 bases at J; junction bases unmatched: 6. The CDR3 totals 15 residues. The CDR3 coding sequence is TGTGCCAGCAGCCGTCCCGGGACAGGGGGTTATGGCTACACCTTC. Encoded protein: CASSRPGTGGYGYTF.